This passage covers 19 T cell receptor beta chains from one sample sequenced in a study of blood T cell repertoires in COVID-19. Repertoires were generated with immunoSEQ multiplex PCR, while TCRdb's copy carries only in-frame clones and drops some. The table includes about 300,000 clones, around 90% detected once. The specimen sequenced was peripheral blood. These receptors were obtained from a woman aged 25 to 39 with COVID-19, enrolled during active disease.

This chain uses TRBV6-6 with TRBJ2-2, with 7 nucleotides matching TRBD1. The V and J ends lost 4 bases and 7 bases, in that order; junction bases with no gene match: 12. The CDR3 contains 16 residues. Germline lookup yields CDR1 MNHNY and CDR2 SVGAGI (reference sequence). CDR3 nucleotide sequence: TGTGCCAGCAGTTTATACTACAGGGGCACGGGCGGGGAGCTGTTTTTT. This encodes CASSLYYRGTGGELFF.

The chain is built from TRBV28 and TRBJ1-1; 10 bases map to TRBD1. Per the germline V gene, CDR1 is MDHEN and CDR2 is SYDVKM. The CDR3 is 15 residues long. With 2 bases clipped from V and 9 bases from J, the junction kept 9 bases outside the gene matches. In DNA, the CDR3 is TGTGCCAGCAGTTTAACCGGGACAGGGGCCCCTAAAGCTTTCTTT. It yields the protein CASSLTGTGAPKAFF.

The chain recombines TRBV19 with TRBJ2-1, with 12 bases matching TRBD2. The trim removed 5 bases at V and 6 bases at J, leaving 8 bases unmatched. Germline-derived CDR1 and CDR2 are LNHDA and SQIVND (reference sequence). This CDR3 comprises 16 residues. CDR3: CASSFGLAGNPNEQFF. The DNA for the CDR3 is TGTGCCAGTAGTTTCGGACTAGCGGGGAATCCCAATGAGCAGTTCTTC.

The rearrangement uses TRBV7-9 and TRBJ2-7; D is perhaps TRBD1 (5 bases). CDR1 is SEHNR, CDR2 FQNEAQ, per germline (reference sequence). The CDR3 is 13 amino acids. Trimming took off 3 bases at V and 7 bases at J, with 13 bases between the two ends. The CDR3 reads CASSFPTVNEQYF. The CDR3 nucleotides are TGTGCCAGCAGCTTTCCGACAGTTAATGAGCAGTACTTC.

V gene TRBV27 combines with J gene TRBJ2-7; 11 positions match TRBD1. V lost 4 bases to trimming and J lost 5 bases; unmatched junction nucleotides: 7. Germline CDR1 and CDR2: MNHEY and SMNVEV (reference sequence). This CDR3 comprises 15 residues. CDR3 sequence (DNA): TGTGCCAGCAGTTATAGGACAGGGGGCATCGACGAGCAGTACTTC. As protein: CASSYRTGGIDEQYF.

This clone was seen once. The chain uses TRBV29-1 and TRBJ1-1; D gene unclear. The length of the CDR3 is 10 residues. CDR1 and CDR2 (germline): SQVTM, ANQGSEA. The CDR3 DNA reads TGCACCACCGCGGGCACTGAAGCTTTCTTT. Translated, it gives CTTAGTEAFF.

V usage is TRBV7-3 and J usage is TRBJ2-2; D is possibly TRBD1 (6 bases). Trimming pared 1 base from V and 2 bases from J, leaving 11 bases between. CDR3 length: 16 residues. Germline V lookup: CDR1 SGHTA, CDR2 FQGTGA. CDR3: CASSLRRRGNTGELFF. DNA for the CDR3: TGTGCCAGCAGCTTAAGGCGCAGGGGAAACACCGGGGAGCTGTTTTTT.

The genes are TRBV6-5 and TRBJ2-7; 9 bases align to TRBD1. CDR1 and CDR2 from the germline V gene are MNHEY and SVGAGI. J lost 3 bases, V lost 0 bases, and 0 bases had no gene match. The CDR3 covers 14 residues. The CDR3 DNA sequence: TGTGCCAGCAGTTACTCGACAGGGGGCTACGAGCAGTACTTC. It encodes CASSYSTGGYEQYF.

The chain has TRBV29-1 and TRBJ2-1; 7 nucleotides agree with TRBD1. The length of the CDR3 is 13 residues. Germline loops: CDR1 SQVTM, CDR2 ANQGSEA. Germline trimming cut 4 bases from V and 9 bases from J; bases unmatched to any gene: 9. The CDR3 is CSVVDRAVGEQFF. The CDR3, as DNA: TGCAGCGTTGTCGACAGGGCTGTGGGTGAGCAGTTCTTC.

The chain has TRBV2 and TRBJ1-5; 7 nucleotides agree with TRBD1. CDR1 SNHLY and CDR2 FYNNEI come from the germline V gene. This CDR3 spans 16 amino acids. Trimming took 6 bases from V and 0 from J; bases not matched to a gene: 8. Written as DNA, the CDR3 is TGTGCCAGCAGCGAAAGGGGGCCTTATAGCAATCAGCCCCAGCATTTT. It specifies CASSERGPYSNQPQHF.

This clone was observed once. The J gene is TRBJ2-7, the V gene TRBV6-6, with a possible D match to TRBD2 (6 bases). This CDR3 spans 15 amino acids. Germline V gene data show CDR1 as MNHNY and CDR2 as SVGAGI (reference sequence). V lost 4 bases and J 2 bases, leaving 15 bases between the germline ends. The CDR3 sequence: CASSSTGLLPYEQYF. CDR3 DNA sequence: TGTGCCAGCAGTTCCACGGGACTCTTACCCTACGAGCAGTACTTC.

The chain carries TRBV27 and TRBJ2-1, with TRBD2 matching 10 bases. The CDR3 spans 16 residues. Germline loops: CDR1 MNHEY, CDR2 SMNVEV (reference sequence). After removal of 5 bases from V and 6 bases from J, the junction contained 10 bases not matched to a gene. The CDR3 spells CASSLGTSVGANEQFF. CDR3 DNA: TGTGCCAGCAGTCTCGGGACTAGCGTTGGGGCCAATGAGCAGTTCTTC.

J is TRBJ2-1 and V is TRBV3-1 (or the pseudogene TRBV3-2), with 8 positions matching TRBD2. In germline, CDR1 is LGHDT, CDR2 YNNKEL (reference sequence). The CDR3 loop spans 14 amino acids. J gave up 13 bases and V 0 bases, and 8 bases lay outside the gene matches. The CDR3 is CASSQDLGSGSQFF. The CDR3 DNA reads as TGTGCCAGCAGCCAAGATTTGGGCAGCGGGAGTCAGTTCTTC.

In DNA form, the CDR3 reads TGTGCCAGCAGCGTCGCCGGGAACCAAGAGACCCAGTACTTC. It encodes CASSVAGNQETQYF. The chain carries TRBV28 and TRBJ2-5, with a possible D match to TRBD2 (5 bases). Per germline, CDR1 MDHEN and CDR2 SYDVKM. The CDR3 has 14 amino acids. Trimming left V 6 bases short and J 0 bases short, with 11 bases between.

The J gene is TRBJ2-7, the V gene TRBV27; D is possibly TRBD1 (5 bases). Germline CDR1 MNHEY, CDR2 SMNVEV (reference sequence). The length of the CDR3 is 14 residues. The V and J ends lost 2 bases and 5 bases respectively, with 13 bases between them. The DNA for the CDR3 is TGTGCCAGCAGTTTACAGGGATCGGTCCACGAGCAGTACTTC. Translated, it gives CASSLQGSVHEQYF.

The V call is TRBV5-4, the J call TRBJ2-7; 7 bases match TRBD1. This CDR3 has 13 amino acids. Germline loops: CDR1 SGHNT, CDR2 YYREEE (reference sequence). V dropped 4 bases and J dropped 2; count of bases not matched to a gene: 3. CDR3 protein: CASSPGQTYEQYF. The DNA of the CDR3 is TGTGCCAGCAGCCCGGGACAGACCTACGAGCAGTACTTC.

CDR3 in amino acids: CASSQDPGLREQYF. The CDR3 DNA reads as TGCGCCAGCAGCCAAGACCCAGGGCTCAGGGAGCAGTACTTC. The chain is built from TRBV4-3 and TRBJ2-7; D may be TRBD1 (5 bases). The germline V gene has CDR1 LGHNA and CDR2 YSLEER. The V and J ends lost 0 bases and 7 bases respectively, with 13 bases between them. CDR3 length: 14 residues.

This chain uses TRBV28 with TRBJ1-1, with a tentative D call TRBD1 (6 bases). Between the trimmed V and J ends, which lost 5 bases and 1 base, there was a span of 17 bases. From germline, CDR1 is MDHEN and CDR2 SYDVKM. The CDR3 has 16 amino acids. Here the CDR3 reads CASSDSYGQQNTEAFF. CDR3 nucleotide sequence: TGTGCCAGCAGTGATTCTTATGGACAGCAGAACACTGAAGCTTTCTTT.

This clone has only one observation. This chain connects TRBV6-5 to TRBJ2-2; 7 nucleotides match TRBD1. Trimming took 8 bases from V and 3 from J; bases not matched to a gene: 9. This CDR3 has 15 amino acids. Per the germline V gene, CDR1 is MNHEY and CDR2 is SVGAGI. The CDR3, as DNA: TGTGCCAGCGAAAGAGGGGGCGGGTACACCGGGGAGCTGTTTTTT. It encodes CASERGGGYTGELFF.